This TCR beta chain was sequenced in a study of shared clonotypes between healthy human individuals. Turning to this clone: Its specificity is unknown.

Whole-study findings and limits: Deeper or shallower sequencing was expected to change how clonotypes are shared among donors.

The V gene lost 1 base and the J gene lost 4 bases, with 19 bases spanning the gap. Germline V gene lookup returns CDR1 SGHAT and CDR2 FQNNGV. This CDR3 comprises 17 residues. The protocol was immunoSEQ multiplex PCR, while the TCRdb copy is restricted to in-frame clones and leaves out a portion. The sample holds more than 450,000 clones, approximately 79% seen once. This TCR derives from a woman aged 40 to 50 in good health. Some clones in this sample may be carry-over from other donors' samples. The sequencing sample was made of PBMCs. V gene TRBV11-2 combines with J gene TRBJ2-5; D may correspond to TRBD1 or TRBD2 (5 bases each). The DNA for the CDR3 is TGTGCCAGCAGCTTAGTAGTAGCGAGGGGTTGGGTAGAGACCCAGTACTTC. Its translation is CASSLVVARGWVETQYF.